This T cell receptor beta chain was observed in a study of blood T cell repertoires in COVID-19. Across the whole study: Acute and convalescent COVID-19 specimens originated in the United States, Italy and Spain. The analysed material was cDNA or gDNA that came from T cells, B-cell-depleted T cells, or PBMCs.

Germline values: CDR1 KGHDR, CDR2 SFDVKD. V gave up 5 bases and J gave up 4 bases, with 13 bases separating them. The CDR3 is 14 residues long. Sequencing used immunoSEQ multiplex PCR; TCRdb keeps in-frame clones, though not all of them. The data show about 110,000 clones, over 75% seen once. This chain links TRBV24-1 with TRBJ1-1, with D tentatively TRBD1 (6 bases). Input material: peripheral blood. The sequence was obtained from a human donor in a cohort sampled during active COVID-19. CDR3: CATSGVDRPTEAFF. CDR3 nucleotide sequence: TGTGCCACCAGTGGCGTTGACAGGCCCACTGAAGCTTTCTTT.